The 8 T cell receptor beta chains below come from one sample, sequenced in a study of T cells in Graves' hyperthyroidism and ophthalmopathy. RNA transcripts served as the template for amplifying TCR beta CDR3 regions. HTBI primers were the set used in a first-round RT-PCR of the TCR CDR3. TCRdb re-derived calls from the multiplex PCR reads in MiXCR, one entry per CDR3 protein. Of hundreds of thousands of distinct CDR3 sequences in the sample, around 25% were seen once. Sequencing was performed on blood. Every receptor here comes from a man aged 50 to 59 with Graves' hyperthyroidism.

Only one count was recorded for this clonotype. CDR3 in DNA: TGTGCCAGCAGCCAAGGACTGGGCGGCACAGATACGCAGTATTTT. Translation: CASSQGLGGTDTQYF. The chain is built from TRBV14 and TRBJ2-3; no reliable D call. Germline V CDR1 and CDR2: SGHDN, FVKESK. Trimming took 1 base from V and 1 from J, leaving 9 bases between them. The CDR3 consists of 15 residues.

The V call is TRBV19, the J call TRBJ2-5; 7 nucleotides line up with TRBD2. The ends lost 9 bases at V and 2 bases at J; junction bases unmatched: 12. The CDR3 extends over 15 amino acids. Germline CDR1 is LNHDA and CDR2 is SQIVND (reference sequence). The CDR3 reads CASSIGGGRQETQYF. The DNA of the CDR3 is TGTGCCAGCTCCATTGGGGGGGGTCGGCAAGAGACCCAGTACTTC.

This clonotype was observed at least ten times. The chain employs TRBV11-3 and TRBJ2-7; tentative D call: TRBD2 (6 bases). V lost 3 bases, J lost 6 bases, and 12 bases lay in between. Germline-derived CDR1 and CDR2 are SGHNT and YENEEA. This CDR3 is 13 amino acids long. The CDR3 region is CASSLRLVGEQYF. The CDR3 bases are TGTGCCAGCAGCTTGAGACTAGTCGGCGAGCAGTACTTC.

The chain couples TRBV3-1 to TRBJ2-7, with D perhaps matching TRBD1 (6 bases). Germline-derived CDR1 and CDR2 are LGHDT and YNNKEL (reference sequence). V was pared by 1 base and J by 9 bases, with 13 bases between. This CDR3 has 13 amino acids. CDR3 residues: CASSQVPGAGQYF. DNA for the CDR3: TGTGCCAGCAGCCAAGTCCCAGGGGCAGGGCAGTACTTC.

This clonotype showed up just a few times. V gene TRBV6-9 combines with J gene TRBJ1-1; possibly TRBD1 for D (6 bases). The CDR3 runs 16 residues. Germline lookup yields CDR1 MNHGY and CDR2 SVAAGI. Trimming left V 4 bases short and J 3 bases short, with 18 bases between. CDR3 nucleotides: TGTGCCAGCAGTTGGGCCCCAGGGGCCTTGGACACTGAAGCTTTCTTT. Its protein product is CASSWAPGALDTEAFF.

This clonotype occurred many times. The chain joins TRBV12-3 or TRBV12-4 to TRBJ2-1; D is perhaps TRBD2 (6 bases). The CDR3 loop spans 15 amino acids. The V end was cut by 6 bases, the J end by 0 bases, with 12 bases between. In DNA, the CDR3 is TGTGCCAGCAGCGGACTACCCAGCTCCTACAATGAGCAGTTCTTC. It is translated as CASSGLPSSYNEQFF.

This chain links TRBV11-2 with TRBJ1-3; D possibly corresponds to TRBD1 (6 bases). The CDR3 runs to 15 residues. Germline V CDR1 and CDR2: SGHAT, FQNNGV. The V end was cut by 5 bases, the J end by 0 bases, with 11 bases between. As DNA, the CDR3 is TGTGCCAGCAGCCCGACAGGCGTCTCTGGAAACACCATATATTTT. Residues: CASSPTGVSGNTIYF. Together with reference TRBV11-2 and TRBJ1-3, the CDR3 gives the full variable domain: EAGVAQSPRYKIIEKRQSVAFWCNPISGHATLYWYQQILGQGPKLLIQFQNNGVVDDSQLPKDRFSAERLKGVDSTLKIQPAKLEDSAVYLCASSPTGVSGNTIYFGEGSWLTVV.

The rearrangement links TRBV30 to TRBJ2-7, with 8 bases matching TRBD2. The junction had 4 bases not matched to a gene; V was cut back by 4 bases and J by 2 bases. The CDR3 consists of 13 residues. In germline, CDR1 is GTSNPN, CDR2 SVGIG (reference sequence). The CDR3 here is CAWTSGSPYEQYF. The CDR3 DNA reads TGTGCCTGGACCAGCGGGAGTCCCTACGAGCAGTACTTC.